This TCR beta chain was observed in a study of blood T cell repertoires in COVID-19. Study at large: Samples came from the United States, Italy and Spain, spanning acute and convalescent COVID-19. T cells, B-cell-depleted T cells, or PBMCs provided the cDNA or gDNA that served as material.

CDR3 length: 10 amino acids. V was pared by 6 bases and J by 9 bases, with 6 bases between. Original methodology: Researchers report that nucleated cell counts were estimated from reference gene primer amplification. Sequenced by immunoSEQ multiplex PCR; TCRdb stores in-frame clones only, minus some. For V, J and clone size, that table is used; D and trimming come from the DNA. The sample shows about 180,000 clones, around 86% of them seen only once. The chain carries TRBV12-3 or TRBV12-4 and TRBJ2-1; no reliable D call. The source material was peripheral blood. The receptor was derived from a woman under 40 with active or convalescent COVID-19. For the CDR3, the DNA is TGTGCCAGCAGCTACCGTGAGCAGTTCTTC. Its protein is CASSYREQFF.